Described below is a single T cell receptor (beta chain) sequence and its context. Its antigen remains undetermined. Per-base quality was not reported, and no clone a single base away is much larger than it. Inclusive of the bounding cysteine and phenylalanine, the CDR3 is 15 residues long. The DNA shown is the 45-base CDR3, in frame from base 1. According to the germline V gene, CDR1 reads SGHRS and CDR2 reads YFSETQ. V is cut by 1 base and J by 0 bases, and the space between the germline ends is 8 bases. The data were taken from a study of blood T cell repertoires in COVID-19 (dated by TCRdb to 2019 to 2021). Concerning the study at large: The collaborator samples originated in the United States, Italy and Spain and spanned the acute and convalescent phases of COVID-19. The material from the prospective study consisted of cDNA or gDNA derived from T cells, B-cell-depleted T cells, or PBMCs. Deeply sampled blood TCRbeta repertoires from subjects exposed to, actively infected with, or recovered from COVID-19 were included in the dataset. The repertoires were released in a freely available public database intended as a resource for research on the immune response to SARS-CoV-2. Samples were obtained from the ongoing ImmuneRACE study (first 160 participants) and from about 1,300 subjects provided by 6 global collaborators. Sample metadata almost always included a de-identified subject ID, COVID-19 status, age in years and sex. Where HLA class I and class II types were available, the types were taken from metadata supplied by the sample provider, not from assay-based typing.

Study-wide conclusions, independent of this receptor: Clinical and demographic metadata were provided uncurated, with the amount varying by source and participant.

The immunoSEQ Assay, a bias-controlled multiplex PCR, was used to amplify TCRbeta CDR3 regions from genomic DNA. Under the source paper's analysis protocol: The number of nucleated cells in each sample was estimated by amplification of reference gene primers within the assay. To quantify the absolute abundance of each unique TCRbeta CDR3 rearrangement, sequence reads were collapsed and filtered. For each sample, productive Simpson clonality was calculated as the square root of Simpson's diversity index across productive rearrangements. In TCRdb, the immuneACCESS table is reduced to in-frame sequences with V and J assigned. These tables do not hold every clone; where another copy was compared, an unresolved V gene accounts for under half, and the others remain unexplained. The DNA gave D and trimming, while V, J and clone size come from that table. A total of fewer than 75,000 clones appear in this sample, around 87% of them only once. The top ten constitute around 6.9% of the sample.

Collaborating institutions collected whole blood in K2EDTA tubes following their own protocols. For TCRbeta analysis, collaborator samples were shipped as frozen whole blood, as isolated PBMCs, or as DNA extracted from either sample type. The specimen sequenced was peripheral blood. The sequence came from a man aged 60 to 69 with active or convalescent COVID-19. This chain joins TRBV5-1 to TRBJ1-3; no D gene call is confident. The nucleotide sequence is TGCGCCAGCAGCTTGCTGTCAGACTCTGGAAACACCATATATTTT. This is translated as CASSLLSDSGNTIYF.